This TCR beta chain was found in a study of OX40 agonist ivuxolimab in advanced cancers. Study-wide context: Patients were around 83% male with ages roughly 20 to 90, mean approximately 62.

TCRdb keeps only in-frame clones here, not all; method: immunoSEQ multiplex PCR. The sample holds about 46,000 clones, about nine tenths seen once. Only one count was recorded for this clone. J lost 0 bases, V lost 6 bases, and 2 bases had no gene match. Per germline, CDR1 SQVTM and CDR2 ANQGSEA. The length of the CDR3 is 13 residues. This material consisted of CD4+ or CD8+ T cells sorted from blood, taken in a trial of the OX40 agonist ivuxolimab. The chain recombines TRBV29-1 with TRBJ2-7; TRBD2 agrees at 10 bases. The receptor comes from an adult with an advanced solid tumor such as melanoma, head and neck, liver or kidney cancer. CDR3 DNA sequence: TGCAGCGTGTCTAGCGGGAGCTCCTACGAGCAGTACTTC. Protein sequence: CSVSSGSSYEQYF.